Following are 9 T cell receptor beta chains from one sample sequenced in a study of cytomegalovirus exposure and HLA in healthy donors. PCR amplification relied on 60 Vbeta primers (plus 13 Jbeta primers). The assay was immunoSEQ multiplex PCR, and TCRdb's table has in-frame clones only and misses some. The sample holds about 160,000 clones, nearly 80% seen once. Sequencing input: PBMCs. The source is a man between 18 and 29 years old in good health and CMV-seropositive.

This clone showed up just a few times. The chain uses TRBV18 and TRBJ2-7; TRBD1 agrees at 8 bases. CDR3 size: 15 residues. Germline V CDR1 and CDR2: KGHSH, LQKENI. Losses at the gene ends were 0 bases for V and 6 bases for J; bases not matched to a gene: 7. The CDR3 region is CASSPPPGTGGEQYF. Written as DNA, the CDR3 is TGTGCCAGCTCACCACCGCCCGGGACAGGCGGCGAGCAGTACTTC.

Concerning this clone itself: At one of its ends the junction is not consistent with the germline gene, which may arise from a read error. The CDR3 loop is CASSWGEGGASF. In nucleotides, the CDR3 is TGTGCCAGCAGCTGGGGGGAGGGGGGCGCTTCTTTT. The J gene is TRBJ1-1, the V gene TRBV5-4, with D tentatively TRBD1 (6 bases). CDR3 length equals 12 residues. Germline V gene lookup returns CDR1 SGHNT and CDR2 YYREEE (reference sequence).

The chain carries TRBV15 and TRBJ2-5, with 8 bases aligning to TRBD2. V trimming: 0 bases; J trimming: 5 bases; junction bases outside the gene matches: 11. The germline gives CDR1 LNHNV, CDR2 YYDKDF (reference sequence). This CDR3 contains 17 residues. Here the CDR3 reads CATSREPSRGAFETQYF. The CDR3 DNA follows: TGTGCCACCAGCAGAGAACCGTCGCGGGGGGCGTTTGAGACCCAGTACTTC.

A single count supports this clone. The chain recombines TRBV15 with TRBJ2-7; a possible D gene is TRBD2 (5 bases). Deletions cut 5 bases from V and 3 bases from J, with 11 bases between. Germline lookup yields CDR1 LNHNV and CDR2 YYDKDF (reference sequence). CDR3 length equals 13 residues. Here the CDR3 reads CATSGSRGYEQYF. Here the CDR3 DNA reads TGTGCCACCAGCGGGTCTCGGGGCTACGAGCAGTACTTC.

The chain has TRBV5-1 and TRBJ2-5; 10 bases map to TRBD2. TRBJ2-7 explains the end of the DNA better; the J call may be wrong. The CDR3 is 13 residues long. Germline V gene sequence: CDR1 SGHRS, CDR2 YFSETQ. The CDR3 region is CASSASGSYEQYF. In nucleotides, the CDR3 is TGCGCCAGCAGCGCTAGCGGGAGCTACGAGCAGTACTTC.

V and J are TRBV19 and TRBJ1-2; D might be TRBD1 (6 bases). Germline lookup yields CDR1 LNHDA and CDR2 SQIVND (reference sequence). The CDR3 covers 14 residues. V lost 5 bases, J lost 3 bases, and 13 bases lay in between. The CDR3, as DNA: TGTGCCAGTAGTCCGACAGGACCTCACTATGGCTACACCTTC. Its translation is CASSPTGPHYGYTF.

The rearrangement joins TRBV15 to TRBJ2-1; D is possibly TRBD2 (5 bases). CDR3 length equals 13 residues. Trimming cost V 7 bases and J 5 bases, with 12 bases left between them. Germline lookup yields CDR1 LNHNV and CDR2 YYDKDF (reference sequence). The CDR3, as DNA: TGTGCCACCATCTCAAGCGGACACAATGAGCAGTTCTTC. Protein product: CATISSGHNEQFF.

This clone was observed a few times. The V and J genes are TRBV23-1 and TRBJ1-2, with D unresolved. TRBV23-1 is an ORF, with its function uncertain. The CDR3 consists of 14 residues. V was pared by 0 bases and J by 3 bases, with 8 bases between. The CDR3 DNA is TGCGCCAGCAGTCAATCAAGAAGAGACTATGGCTACACCTTC. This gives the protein CASSQSRRDYGYTF.

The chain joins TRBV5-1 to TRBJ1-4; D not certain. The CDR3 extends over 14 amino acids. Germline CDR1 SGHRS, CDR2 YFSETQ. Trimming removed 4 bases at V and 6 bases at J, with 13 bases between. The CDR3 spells CASSLGGKDEKLFF. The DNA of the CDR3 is TGCGCCAGCAGCCTAGGCGGCAAGGATGAAAAACTGTTTTTT.